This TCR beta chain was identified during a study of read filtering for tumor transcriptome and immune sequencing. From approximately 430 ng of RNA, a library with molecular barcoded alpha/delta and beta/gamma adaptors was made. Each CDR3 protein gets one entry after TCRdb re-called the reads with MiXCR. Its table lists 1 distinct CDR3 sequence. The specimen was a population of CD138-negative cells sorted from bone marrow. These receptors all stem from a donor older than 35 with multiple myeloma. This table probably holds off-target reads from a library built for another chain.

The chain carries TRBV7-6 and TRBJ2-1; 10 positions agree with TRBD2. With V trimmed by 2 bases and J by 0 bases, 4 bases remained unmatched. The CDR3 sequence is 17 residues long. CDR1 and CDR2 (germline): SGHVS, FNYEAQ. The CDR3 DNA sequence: TGTGCCAGCAGCTTAAGGGCTAGCGGGAGCTCCTACAATGAGCAGTTCTTC. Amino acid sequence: CASSLRASGSSYNEQFF.